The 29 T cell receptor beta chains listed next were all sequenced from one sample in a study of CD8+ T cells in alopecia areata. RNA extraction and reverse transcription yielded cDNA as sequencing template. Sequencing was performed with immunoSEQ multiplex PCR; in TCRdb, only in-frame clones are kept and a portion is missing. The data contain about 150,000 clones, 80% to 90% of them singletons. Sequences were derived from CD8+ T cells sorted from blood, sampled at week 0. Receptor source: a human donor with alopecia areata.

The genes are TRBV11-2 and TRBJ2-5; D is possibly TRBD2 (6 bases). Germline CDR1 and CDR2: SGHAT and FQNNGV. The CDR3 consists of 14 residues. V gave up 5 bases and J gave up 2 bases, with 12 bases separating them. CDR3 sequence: CASSTTGVQETQYF. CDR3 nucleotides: TGTGCCAGCAGCACGACGGGGGTTCAAGAGACCCAGTACTTC.

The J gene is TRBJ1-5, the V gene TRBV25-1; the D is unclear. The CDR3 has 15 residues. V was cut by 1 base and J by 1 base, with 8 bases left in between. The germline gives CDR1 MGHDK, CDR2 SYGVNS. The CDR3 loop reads CASSEWGTSNQPQHF. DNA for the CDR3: TGTGCCAGCAGTGAATGGGGAACGAGCAATCAGCCCCAGCATTTT.

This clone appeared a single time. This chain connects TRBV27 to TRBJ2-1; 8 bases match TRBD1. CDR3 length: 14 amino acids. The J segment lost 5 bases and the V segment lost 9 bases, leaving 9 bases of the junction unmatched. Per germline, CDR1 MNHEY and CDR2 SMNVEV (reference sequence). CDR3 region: CASSTGDRNNEQFF. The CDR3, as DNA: TGTGCCAGTTCGACAGGGGACAGGAACAATGAGCAGTTCTTC.

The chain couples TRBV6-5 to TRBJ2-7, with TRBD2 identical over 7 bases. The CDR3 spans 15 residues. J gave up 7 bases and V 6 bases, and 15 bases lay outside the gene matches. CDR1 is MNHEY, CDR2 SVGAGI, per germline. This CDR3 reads CASSPPGTIVGEQYF. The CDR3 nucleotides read TGTGCCAGCAGCCCACCCGGGACTATCGTGGGTGAGCAGTACTTC.

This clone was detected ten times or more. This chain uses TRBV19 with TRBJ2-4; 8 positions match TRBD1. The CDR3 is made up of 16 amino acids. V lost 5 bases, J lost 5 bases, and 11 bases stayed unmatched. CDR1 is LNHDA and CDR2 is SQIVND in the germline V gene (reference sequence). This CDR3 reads CASSRPTTGGQNIQYF. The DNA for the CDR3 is TGTGCCAGTAGTCGTCCGACTACAGGGGGTCAAAACATTCAGTACTTC.

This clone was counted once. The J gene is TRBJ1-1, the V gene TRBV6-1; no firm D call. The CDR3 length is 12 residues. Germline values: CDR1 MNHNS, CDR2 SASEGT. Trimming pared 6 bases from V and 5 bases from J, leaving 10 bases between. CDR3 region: CASRIGRTEAFF. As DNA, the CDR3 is TGTGCCAGCAGGATCGGGCGGACTGAAGCTTTCTTT.

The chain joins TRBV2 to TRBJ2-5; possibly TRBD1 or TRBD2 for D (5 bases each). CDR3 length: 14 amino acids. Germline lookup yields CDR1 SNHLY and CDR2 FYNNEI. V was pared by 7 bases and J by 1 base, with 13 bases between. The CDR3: CASTRGAPQETQYF. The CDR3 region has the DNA TGTGCCAGCACTAGGGGAGCACCCCAAGAGACCCAGTACTTC.

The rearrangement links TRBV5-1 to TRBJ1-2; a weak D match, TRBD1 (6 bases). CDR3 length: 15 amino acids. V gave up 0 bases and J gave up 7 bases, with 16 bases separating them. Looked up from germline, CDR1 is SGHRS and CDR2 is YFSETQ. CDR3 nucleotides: TGCGCCAGCAGCTTGGTCGTCCAGGGGAGGGGTGGCTACACCTTC. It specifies CASSLVVQGRGGYTF.

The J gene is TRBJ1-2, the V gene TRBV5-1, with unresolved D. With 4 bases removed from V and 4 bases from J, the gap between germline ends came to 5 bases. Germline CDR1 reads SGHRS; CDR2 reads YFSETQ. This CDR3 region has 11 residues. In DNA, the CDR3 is TGCGCCAGCAGCGGTGCCTATGGCTACACCTTC. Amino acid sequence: CASSGAYGYTF. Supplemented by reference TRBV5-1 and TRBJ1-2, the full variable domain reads KAGVTQTPRYLIKTRGQQVTLSCSPISGHRSVSWYQQTPGQGLQFLFEYFSETQRNKGNFPGRFSGRQFSNSRSEMNVSTLELGDSALYLCASSGAYGYTFGSGTRLTVV.

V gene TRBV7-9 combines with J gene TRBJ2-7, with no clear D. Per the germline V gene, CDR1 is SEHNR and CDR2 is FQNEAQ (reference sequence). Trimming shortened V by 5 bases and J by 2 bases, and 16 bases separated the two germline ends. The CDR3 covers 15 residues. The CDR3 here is CASSASKGWAYEQYF. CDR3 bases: TGTGCCAGCAGCGCCTCCAAGGGATGGGCCTACGAGCAGTACTTC.

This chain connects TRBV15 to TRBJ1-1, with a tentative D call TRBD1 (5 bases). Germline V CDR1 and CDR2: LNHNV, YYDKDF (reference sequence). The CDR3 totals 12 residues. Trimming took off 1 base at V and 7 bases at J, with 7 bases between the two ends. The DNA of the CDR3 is TGTGCCACCAGCAGAGTGGGGGATGAAGCTTTCTTT. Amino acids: CATSRVGDEAFF.

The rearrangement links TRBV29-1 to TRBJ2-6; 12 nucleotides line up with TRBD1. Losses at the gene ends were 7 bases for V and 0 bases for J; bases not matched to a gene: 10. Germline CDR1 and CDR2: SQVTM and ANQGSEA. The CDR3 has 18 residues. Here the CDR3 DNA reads TGCAGCGCTGTCTTAGCGGGACAGGGGGCCTCTGGGGCCAACGTCCTGACTTTC. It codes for CSAVLAGQGASGANVLTF.

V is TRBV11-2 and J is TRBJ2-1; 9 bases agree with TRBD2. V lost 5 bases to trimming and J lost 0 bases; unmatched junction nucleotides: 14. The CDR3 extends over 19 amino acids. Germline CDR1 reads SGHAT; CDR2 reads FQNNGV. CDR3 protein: CASSQRLADQLTSYNEQFF. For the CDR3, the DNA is TGTGCCAGCAGCCAAAGACTAGCGGACCAGCTCACCTCCTACAATGAGCAGTTCTTC.

This CDR3 is CASRRDSLSNQPQHF. Here the CDR3 DNA reads TGCGCCAGCAGACGGGACAGCCTTAGCAATCAGCCCCAGCATTTT. This chain joins TRBV10-2 and TRBJ1-5, with TRBD1 matching 7 bases. The CDR3 is 15 amino acids. The J segment lost 0 bases and the V segment lost 6 bases, leaving 5 bases of the junction unmatched. CDR1 is WSHSY, CDR2 SAAADI, per germline.

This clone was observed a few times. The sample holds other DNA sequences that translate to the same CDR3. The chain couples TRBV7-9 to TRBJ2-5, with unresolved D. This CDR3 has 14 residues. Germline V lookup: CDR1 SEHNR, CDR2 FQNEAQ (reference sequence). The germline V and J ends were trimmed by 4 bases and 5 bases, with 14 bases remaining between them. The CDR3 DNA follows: TGTGCCAGCAGCTCACCGGGTCAGCAGGAGACCCAGTACTTC. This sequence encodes CASSSPGQQETQYF. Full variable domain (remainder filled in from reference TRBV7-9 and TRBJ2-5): DTGVSQNPRHKITKRGQNVTFRCDPISEHNRLYWYRQTLGQGPEFLTYFQNEAQLEKSRLLSDRFSAERPKGSFSTLEIQRTEQGDSAMYLCASSSPGQQETQYFGPGTRLLVL.

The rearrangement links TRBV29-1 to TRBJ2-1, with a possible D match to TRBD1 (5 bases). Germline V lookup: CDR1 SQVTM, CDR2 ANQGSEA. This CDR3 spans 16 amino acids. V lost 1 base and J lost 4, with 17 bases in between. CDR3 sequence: CSVEGLGQGLYNEQFF. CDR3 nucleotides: TGCAGCGTTGAAGGATTAGGGCAGGGATTATACAATGAGCAGTTCTTC.

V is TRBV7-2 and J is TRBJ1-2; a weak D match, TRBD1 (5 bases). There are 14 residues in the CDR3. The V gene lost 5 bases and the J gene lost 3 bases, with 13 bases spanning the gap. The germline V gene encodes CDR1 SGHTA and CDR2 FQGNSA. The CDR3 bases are TGTGCCAGCAGCAAAGATGGGGGGTACTATGGCTACACCTTC. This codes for CASSKDGGYYGYTF.

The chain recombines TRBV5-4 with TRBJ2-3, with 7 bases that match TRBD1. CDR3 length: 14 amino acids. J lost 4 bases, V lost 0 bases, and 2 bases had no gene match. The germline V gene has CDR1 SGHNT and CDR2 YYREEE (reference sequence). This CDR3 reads CASSLEGAADTQYF. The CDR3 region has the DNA TGTGCCAGCAGCTTGGAGGGGGCGGCAGATACGCAGTATTTT. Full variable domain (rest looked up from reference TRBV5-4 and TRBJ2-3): ETGVTQSPTHLIKTRGQQVTLRCSSQSGHNTVSWYQQALGQGPQFIFQYYREEENGRGNFPPRFSGLQFPNYSSELNVNALELDDSALYLCASSLEGAADTQYFGPGTRLTVL.

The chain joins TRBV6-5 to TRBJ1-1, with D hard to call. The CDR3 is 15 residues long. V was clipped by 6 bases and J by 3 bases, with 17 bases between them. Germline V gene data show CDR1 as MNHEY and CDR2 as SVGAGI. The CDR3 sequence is CASSQLVPGDTEAFF. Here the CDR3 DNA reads TGTGCCAGCAGCCAACTGGTCCCCGGCGACACTGAAGCTTTCTTT.

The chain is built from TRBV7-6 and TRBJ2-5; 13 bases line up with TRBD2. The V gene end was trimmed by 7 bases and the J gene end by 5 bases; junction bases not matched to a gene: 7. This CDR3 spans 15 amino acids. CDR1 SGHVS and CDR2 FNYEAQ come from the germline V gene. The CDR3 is CASNGLAGDLETQYF. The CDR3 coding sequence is TGTGCCAGCAACGGACTAGCGGGAGATCTGGAGACCCAGTACTTC. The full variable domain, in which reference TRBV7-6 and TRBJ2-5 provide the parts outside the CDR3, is GAGVSQSPRYKVTKRGQDVALRCDPISGHVSLYWYRQALGQGPEFLTYFNYEAQQDKSGLPNDRFSAERPEGSISTLTIQRTEQRDSAMYRCASNGLAGDLETQYFGPGTRLLVL.

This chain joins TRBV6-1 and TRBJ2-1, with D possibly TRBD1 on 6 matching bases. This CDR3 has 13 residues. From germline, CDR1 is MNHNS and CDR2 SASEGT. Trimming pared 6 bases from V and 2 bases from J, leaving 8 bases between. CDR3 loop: CASRRDTYNEQFF. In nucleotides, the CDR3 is TGTGCCAGCAGACGGGACACCTACAATGAGCAGTTCTTC.

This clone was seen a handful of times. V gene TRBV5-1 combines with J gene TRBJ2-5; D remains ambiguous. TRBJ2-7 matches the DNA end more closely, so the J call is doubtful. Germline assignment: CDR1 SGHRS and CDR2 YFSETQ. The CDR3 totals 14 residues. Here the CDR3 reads CASSLYPTYREQYF. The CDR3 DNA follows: TGCGCCAGCAGCTTGTATCCGACTTATCGCGAGCAGTACTTC.

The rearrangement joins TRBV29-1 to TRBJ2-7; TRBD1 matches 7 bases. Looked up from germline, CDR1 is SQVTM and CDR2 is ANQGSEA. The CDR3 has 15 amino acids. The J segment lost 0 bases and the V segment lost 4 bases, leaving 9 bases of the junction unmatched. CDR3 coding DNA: TGCAGCGTTGTCGGGACAGACAGCGGCTCCTACGAGCAGTACTTC. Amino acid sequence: CSVVGTDSGSYEQYF.

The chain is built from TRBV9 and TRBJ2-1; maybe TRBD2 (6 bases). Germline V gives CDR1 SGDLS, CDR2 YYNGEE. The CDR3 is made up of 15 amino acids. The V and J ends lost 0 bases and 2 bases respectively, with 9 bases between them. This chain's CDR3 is CASSVAGEAYNEQFF. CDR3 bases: TGTGCCAGCAGCGTAGCGGGAGAGGCCTACAATGAGCAGTTCTTC.

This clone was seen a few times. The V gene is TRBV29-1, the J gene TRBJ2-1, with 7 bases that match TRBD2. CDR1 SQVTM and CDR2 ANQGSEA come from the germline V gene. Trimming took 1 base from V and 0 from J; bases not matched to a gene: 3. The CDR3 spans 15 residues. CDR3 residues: CSVEGRGSSYNEQFF. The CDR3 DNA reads TGCAGCGTTGAAGGGCGGGGGAGCTCCTACAATGAGCAGTTCTTC.

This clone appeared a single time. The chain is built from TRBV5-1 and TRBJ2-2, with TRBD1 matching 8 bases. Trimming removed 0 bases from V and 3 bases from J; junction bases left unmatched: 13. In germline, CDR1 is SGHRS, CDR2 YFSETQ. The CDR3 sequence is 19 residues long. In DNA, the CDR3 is TGCGCCAGCAGCTTGGGGACAGGGTACCCCTCTTCGGACACCGGGGAGCTGTTTTTT. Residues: CASSLGTGYPSSDTGELFF.

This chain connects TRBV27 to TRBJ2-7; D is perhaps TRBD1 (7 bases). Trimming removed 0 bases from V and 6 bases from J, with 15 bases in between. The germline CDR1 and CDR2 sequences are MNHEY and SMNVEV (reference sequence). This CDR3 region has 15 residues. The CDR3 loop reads CASSLSGAGGGEQYF. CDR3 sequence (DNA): TGTGCCAGCAGTTTATCGGGTGCAGGGGGAGGCGAGCAGTACTTC.

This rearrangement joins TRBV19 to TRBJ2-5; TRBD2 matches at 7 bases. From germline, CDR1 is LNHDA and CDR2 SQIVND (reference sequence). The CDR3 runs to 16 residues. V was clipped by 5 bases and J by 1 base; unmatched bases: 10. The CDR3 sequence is CASSSSPLAAQETQYF. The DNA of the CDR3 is TGTGCCAGTAGTTCATCACCTCTAGCGGCCCAAGAGACCCAGTACTTC. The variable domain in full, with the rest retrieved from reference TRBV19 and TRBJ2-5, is DGGITQSPKYLFRKEGQNVTLSCEQNLNHDAMYWYRQDPGQGLRLIYYSQIVNDFQKGDIAEGYSVSREKKESFPLTVTSAQKNPTAFYLCASSSSPLAAQETQYFGPGTRLLVL.

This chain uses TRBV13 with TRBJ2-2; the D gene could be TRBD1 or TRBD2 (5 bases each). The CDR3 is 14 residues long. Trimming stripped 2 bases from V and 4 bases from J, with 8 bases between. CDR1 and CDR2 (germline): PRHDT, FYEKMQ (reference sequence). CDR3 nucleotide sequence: TGTGCCAGCAGCTTACACGGGGCCACCGGGGAGCTGTTTTTT. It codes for CASSLHGATGELFF.